A selection of T cell receptor beta chains follows, all from one sample in a study of blood T cell repertoires in COVID-19. Generated by immunoSEQ multiplex PCR, the TCRdb table keeps only in-frame clones and is missing some. The table has roughly 400,000 clones, roughly 90% seen once. Specimen: PBMCs or T cells enriched from blood (not recorded which). The receptors shown here come from a woman under 30 who had been exposed to COVID-19. CDR3s include the opening cysteine and the closing phenylalanine or tryptophan. D genes are given only for firm matches. Clone size is given for some rows only: seen once, a few or many times, or a class if the clone is expanded.

clone_size: NA
cdr3_length: 15
d_call: NA
v_call: TRBV18
j_call: TRBJ1-1
cdr3_nt: TGTGCCAGCTCACCAGGTCTGGGGCAGAACACTGAAGCTTTCTTT
cdr3_aa: CASSPGLGQNTEAFF

clone_size: once
cdr3_length: 17
d_call: TRBD1
v_call: TRBV28
j_call: TRBJ2-7
cdr3_nt: TGTGCCAGCAGCCCCCTCCTGGGACAGGGGACAACCTACGAGCAGTACTTC
cdr3_aa: CASSPLLGQGTTYEQYF

clone_size: NA
cdr3_length: 14
d_call: NA
v_call: TRBV28
j_call: TRBJ1-2
cdr3_nt: TGTGCCAGCAGTTTCCCGCGGGGGGTATATGGCTACACCTTC
cdr3_aa: CASSFPRGVYGYTF

clone_size: NA
cdr3_length: 13
d_call: TRBD2
v_call: TRBV20-1
j_call: TRBJ2-1
cdr3_nt: TGCAGTGCTAGTCCAACCCGGGGGGATGAGCAGTTCTTC
cdr3_aa: CSASPTRGDEQFF

clone_size: NA
cdr3_length: 15
d_call: TRBD2
v_call: TRBV18
j_call: TRBJ2-1
cdr3_nt: TGTGCCAGCTCACCACTAGCGGGAGACCCTAATGAGCAGTTCTTC
cdr3_aa: CASSPLAGDPNEQFF

clone_size: NA
cdr3_length: 16
d_call: TRBD2
v_call: TRBV6-6
j_call: TRBJ2-2
cdr3_nt: TGTGCCAGCAGCCGCGGGACTAGCGGGACCACCGGGGAGCTGTTTTTT
cdr3_aa: CASSRGTSGTTGELFF

clone_size: once
cdr3_length: 14
d_call: TRBD1
v_call: TRBV18
j_call: TRBJ2-3
cdr3_nt: TGTGCCAGCTCGCCGACAGGGATCGTAGATACGCAGTATTTT
cdr3_aa: CASSPTGIVDTQYF

clone_size: NA
cdr3_length: 15
d_call: NA
v_call: TRBV20-1
j_call: TRBJ2-7
cdr3_nt: TGCAGTGCTAGTTATCCCCGGGACTCCTCCTACGAGCAGTACTTC
cdr3_aa: CSASYPRDSSYEQYF

clone_size: NA
cdr3_length: 13
d_call: NA
v_call: TRBV5-1
j_call: TRBJ1-1
cdr3_nt: TGCGCCAGCAGCTTGGGCAGTTTCCCTGAAGCTTTCTTT
cdr3_aa: CASSLGSFPEAFF

clone_size: NA
cdr3_length: 14
d_call: TRBD2
v_call: TRBV9
j_call: TRBJ2-7
cdr3_nt: TGTGCCAGCAGCCCTTGGACTAGCGGGAGCGAGCAGTACTTC
cdr3_aa: CASSPWTSGSEQYF

clone_size: NA
cdr3_length: 18
d_call: TRBD2
v_call: TRBV11-2
j_call: TRBJ2-1
cdr3_nt: TGTGCCAGCAGCTTAGTAACGCTAGCGGGGGGGTCTCACAATGAGCAGTTCTTC
cdr3_aa: CASSLVTLAGGSHNEQFF

clone_size: NA
cdr3_length: 13
d_call: TRBD1
v_call: TRBV12-3/TRBV12-4
j_call: TRBJ1-2
cdr3_nt: TGTGCCAGCAGACTGGGGACAGGGGCTGGCTACACCTTC
cdr3_aa: CASRLGTGAGYTF

clone_size: NA
cdr3_length: 16
d_call: TRBD2
v_call: TRBV18
j_call: TRBJ2-5
cdr3_nt: TGTGCCAGCTCACCGTACCCACCTAGCGGGTTAGAGACCCAGTACTTC
cdr3_aa: CASSPYPPSGLETQYF

clone_size: once
cdr3_length: 16
d_call: TRBD1
v_call: TRBV7-9
j_call: TRBJ2-1
cdr3_nt: TGTGCCAGCAGCTTGGGACAGGGGAGCTCCTACAATGAGCAGTTCTTC
cdr3_aa: CASSLGQGSSYNEQFF

clone_size: once
cdr3_length: 18
d_call: NA
v_call: TRBV4-2
j_call: TRBJ2-1
cdr3_nt: TGTGCCATTATTTGGAGGGAGGGGGGCCCCGGGACTCCGTGGGAGCAGTTCTTC
cdr3_aa: CAIIWREGGPGTPWEQFF

clone_size: NA
cdr3_length: 15
d_call: TRBD1
v_call: TRBV5-6
j_call: TRBJ2-2
cdr3_nt: TGTGCCAGCAGTCCGGGACAGGTCAACACCGGGGAGCTGTTTTTT
cdr3_aa: CASSPGQVNTGELFF

clone_size: NA
cdr3_length: 17
d_call: NA
v_call: TRBV21-1
j_call: TRBJ1-6
cdr3_nt: TGTGCCAGCAGCAAAGCGGCACCCATATCGGGGGGATCACCCCTCCACTTT
cdr3_aa: CASSKAAPISGGSPLHF

clone_size: NA
cdr3_length: 14
d_call: TRBD1
v_call: TRBV25-1
j_call: TRBJ1-1
cdr3_nt: TGTGCCAGCTCCGGGACAGGGTCGAACACTGAAGCTTTCTTT
cdr3_aa: CASSGTGSNTEAFF

clone_size: NA
cdr3_length: 15
d_call: TRBD1
v_call: TRBV4-3
j_call: TRBJ2-7
cdr3_nt: TGCGCCAGCAGCCTCGGGACAGGGCAAGCCTACGAGCAGTACTTC
cdr3_aa: CASSLGTGQAYEQYF

clone_size: NA
cdr3_length: 16
d_call: TRBD1
v_call: TRBV18
j_call: TRBJ2-3
cdr3_nt: TGTGCCAGCTCAACGGGACAGGGGTTGATCTGGGATACGCAGTATTTT
cdr3_aa: CASSTGQGLIWDTQYF

clone_size: NA
cdr3_length: 13
d_call: TRBD1
v_call: TRBV12-3/TRBV12-4
j_call: TRBJ2-7
cdr3_nt: TGTGCCAGCAGCATGCAGGGGGCGCGAGAGCAGTACTTC
cdr3_aa: CASSMQGAREQYF

clone_size: NA
cdr3_length: 17
d_call: TRBD1
v_call: TRBV27
j_call: TRBJ1-2
cdr3_nt: TGTGCCAGCAGTTTCAGACAGGGGGCGCGGGATTCCTATGGCTACACCTTC
cdr3_aa: CASSFRQGARDSYGYTF

clone_size: few
cdr3_length: 15
d_call: NA
v_call: TRBV4-1
j_call: TRBJ1-5
cdr3_nt: TGCGCCAGCAGCCAAAACAGGGAGAGCAATCAGCCCCAGCATTTT
cdr3_aa: CASSQNRESNQPQHF

clone_size: NA
cdr3_length: 14
d_call: NA
v_call: TRBV18
j_call: TRBJ2-7
cdr3_nt: TGTGCCAGCGCCCTCGGCACAAGGGGCGGAACTTTCTACTTC
cdr3_aa: CASALGTRGGTFYF

clone_size: NA
cdr3_length: 15
d_call: NA
v_call: TRBV23-1
j_call: TRBJ2-7
cdr3_nt: TGCGCCATCCCCCCCGGGGAGCTCAGTTCCTACGAGCAGTACTTC
cdr3_aa: CAIPPGELSSYEQYF

clone_size: NA
cdr3_length: 18
d_call: TRBD2
v_call: TRBV28
j_call: TRBJ2-7
cdr3_nt: TGTGCCAGCAGTTTCGCGTACCTTAGCGGGGGAGGGACCTACGAGCAGTACTTC
cdr3_aa: CASSFAYLSGGGTYEQYF

clone_size: NA
cdr3_length: 13
d_call: NA
v_call: TRBV12-3/TRBV12-4
j_call: TRBJ1-5
cdr3_nt: TGTGCCAGCAGTTTAGACAGATATCAGCCCCAGCATTTT
cdr3_aa: CASSLDRYQPQHF

clone_size: NA
cdr3_length: 19
d_call: NA
v_call: TRBV27
j_call: TRBJ2-3
cdr3_nt: TGTGCCAGCAGTTTAAAACCCAGGGGATACAGCCATAGCACAGATACGCAGTATTTT
cdr3_aa: CASSLKPRGYSHSTDTQYF

clone_size: NA
cdr3_length: 16
d_call: TRBD2
v_call: TRBV7-6
j_call: TRBJ2-5
cdr3_nt: TGTGCCAGCAGCTTACAACCCCAGGTGTTAGCGGGGACCCAGTACTTC
cdr3_aa: CASSLQPQVLAGTQYF

clone_size: NA
cdr3_length: 12
d_call: TRBD1
v_call: TRBV6-5
j_call: TRBJ1-2
cdr3_nt: TGTGCCAGCAGAACAGGGGGGAGAGGCTACACCTTC
cdr3_aa: CASRTGGRGYTF

clone_size: NA
cdr3_length: 12
d_call: NA
v_call: TRBV13
j_call: TRBJ2-7
cdr3_nt: TGTGCCAGCAGCTCCAGGAGGGGCGAGCAGTACTTC
cdr3_aa: CASSSRRGEQYF